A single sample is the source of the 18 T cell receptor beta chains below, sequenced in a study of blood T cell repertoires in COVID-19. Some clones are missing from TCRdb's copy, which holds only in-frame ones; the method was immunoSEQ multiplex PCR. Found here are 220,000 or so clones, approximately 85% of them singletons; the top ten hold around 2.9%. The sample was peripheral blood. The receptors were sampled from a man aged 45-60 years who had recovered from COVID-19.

The CDR3 is CASRATSGSSYEQYF. The CDR3 DNA is TGTGCCAGCAGGGCGACTAGCGGGAGCTCCTACGAGCAGTACTTC. The chain couples TRBV2 to TRBJ2-7; TRBD2 matches 12 bases. The CDR3 consists of 15 residues. From germline, CDR1 is SNHLY and CDR2 FYNNEI. J gave up 0 bases and V 6 bases, and 3 bases lay outside the gene matches.

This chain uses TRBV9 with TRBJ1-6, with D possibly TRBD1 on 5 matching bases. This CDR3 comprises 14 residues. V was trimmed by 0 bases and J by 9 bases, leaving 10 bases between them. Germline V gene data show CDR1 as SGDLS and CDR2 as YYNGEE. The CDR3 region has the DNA TGTGCCAGCAGCGTAGGAGTGGGGCCTTCACCCCTCCACTTT. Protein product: CASSVGVGPSPLHF.

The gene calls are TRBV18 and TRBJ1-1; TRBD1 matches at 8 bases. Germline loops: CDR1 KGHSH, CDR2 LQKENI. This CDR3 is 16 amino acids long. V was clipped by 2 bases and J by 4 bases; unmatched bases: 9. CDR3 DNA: TGTGCCAGCTCACCAATTGCAGGGGGCGGAAGCACTGAAGCTTTCTTT. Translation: CASSPIAGGGSTEAFF.

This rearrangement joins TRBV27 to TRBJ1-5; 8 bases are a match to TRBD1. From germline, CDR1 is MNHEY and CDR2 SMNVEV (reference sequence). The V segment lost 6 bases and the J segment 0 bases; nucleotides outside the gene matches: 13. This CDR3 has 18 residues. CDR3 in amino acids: CASSSLGGQDYSNQPQHF. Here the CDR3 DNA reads TGTGCCAGCAGCTCCTTAGGGGGACAGGATTATAGCAATCAGCCCCAGCATTTT.

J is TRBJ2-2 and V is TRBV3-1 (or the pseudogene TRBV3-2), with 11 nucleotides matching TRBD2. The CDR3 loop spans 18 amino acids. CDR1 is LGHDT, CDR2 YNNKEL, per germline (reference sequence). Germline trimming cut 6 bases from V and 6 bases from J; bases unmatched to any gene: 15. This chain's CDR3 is CASSKTSGNYDEAGELFF. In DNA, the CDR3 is TGTGCCAGCAGTAAGACTAGCGGGAATTACGATGAAGCCGGGGAGCTGTTTTTT.

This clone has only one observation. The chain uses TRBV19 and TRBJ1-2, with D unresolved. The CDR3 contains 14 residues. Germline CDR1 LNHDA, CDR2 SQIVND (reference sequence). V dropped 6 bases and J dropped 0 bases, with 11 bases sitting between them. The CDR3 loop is CASRTGFPNYGYTF. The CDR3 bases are TGTGCCAGTAGAACGGGTTTTCCTAACTATGGCTACACCTTC. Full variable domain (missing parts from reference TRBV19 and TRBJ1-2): DGGITQSPKYLFRKEGQNVTLSCEQNLNHDAMYWYRQDPGQGLRLIYYSQIVNDFQKGDIAEGYSVSREKKESFPLTVTSAQKNPTAFYLCASRTGFPNYGYTFGSGTRLTVV.

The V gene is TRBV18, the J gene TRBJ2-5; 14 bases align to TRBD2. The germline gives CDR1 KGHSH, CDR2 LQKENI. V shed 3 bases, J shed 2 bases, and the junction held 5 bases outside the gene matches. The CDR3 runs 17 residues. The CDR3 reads CASSPPGLAGGQETQYF. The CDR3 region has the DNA TGTGCCAGCTCACCGCCAGGACTAGCGGGAGGACAAGAGACCCAGTACTTC.

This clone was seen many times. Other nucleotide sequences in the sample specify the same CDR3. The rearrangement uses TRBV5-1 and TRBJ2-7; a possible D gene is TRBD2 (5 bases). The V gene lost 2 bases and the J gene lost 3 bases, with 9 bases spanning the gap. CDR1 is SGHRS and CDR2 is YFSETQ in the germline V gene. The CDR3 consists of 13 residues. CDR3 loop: CASSFTGNYEQYF. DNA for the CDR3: TGCGCCAGCAGCTTTACGGGAAACTACGAGCAGTACTTC.

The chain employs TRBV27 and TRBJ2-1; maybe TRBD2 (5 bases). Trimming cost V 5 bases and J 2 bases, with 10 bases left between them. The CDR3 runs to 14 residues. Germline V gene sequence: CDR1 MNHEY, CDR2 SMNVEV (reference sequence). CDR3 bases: TGTGCCAGCAGTCCACTAGGGACCTACAATGAGCAGTTCTTC. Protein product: CASSPLGTYNEQFF.

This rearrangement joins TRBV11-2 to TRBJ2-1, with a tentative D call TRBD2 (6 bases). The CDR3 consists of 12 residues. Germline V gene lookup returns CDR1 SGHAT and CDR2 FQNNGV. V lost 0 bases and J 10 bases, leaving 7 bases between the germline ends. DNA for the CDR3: TGTGCCAGCAGCTTAGAGGGGAGGGAGCAGTTCTTC. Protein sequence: CASSLEGREQFF.

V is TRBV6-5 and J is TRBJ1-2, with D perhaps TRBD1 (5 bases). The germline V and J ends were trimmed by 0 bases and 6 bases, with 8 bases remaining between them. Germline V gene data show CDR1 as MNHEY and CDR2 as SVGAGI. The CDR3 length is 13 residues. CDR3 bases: TGTGCCAGCAGTTACTCGAGCAGGGATGGCTACACCTTC. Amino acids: CASSYSSRDGYTF.

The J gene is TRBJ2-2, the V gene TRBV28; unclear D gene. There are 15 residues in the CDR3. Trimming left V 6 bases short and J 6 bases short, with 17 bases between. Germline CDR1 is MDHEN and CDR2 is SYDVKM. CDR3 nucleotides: TGTGCCAGCAGACCCCGTCGGAGACCCTCCGGGGAGCTGTTTTTT. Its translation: CASRPRRRPSGELFF.

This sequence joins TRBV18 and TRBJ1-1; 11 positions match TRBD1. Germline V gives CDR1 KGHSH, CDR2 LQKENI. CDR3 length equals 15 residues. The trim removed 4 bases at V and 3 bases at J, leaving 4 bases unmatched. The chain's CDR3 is CASSLTDRGHTEAFF. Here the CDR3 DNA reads TGTGCCAGCTCACTCACGGACAGGGGGCACACTGAAGCTTTCTTT.

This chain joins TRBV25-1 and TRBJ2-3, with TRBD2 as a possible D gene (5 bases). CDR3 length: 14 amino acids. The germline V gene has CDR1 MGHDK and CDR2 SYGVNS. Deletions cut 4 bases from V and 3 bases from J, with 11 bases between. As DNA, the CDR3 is TGTGCCAGCAGTGGAGGAGGCGGGACAGATACGCAGTATTTT. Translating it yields CASSGGGGTDTQYF.

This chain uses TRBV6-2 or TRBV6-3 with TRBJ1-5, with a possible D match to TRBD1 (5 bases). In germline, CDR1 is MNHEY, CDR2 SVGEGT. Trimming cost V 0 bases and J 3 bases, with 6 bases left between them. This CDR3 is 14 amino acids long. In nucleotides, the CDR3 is TGTGCCAGCAGTTACTCAGGGGACAATCAGCCCCAGCATTTT. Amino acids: CASSYSGDNQPQHF.

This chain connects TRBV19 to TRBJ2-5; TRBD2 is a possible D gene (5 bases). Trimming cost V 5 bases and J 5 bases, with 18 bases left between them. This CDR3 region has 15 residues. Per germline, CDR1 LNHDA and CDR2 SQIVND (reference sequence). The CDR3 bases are TGTGCCAGTAGTTCAAGGTCCCCGGGATCCGAGACCCAGTACTTC. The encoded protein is CASSSRSPGSETQYF.

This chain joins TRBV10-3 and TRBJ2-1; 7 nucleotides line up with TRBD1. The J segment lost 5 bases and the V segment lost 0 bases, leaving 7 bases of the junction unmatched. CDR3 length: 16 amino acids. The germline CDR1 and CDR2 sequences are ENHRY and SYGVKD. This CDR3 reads CAISESPQGTHNEQFF. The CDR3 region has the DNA TGTGCCATCAGTGAGTCCCCACAGGGGACCCACAATGAGCAGTTCTTC.

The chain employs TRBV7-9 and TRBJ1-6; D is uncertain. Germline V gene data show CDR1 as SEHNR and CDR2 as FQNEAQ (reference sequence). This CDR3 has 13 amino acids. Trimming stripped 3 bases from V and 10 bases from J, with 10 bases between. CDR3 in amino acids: CASSFGGKSPLHF. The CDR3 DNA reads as TGTGCCAGCAGCTTTGGAGGGAAATCACCCCTCCACTTT.